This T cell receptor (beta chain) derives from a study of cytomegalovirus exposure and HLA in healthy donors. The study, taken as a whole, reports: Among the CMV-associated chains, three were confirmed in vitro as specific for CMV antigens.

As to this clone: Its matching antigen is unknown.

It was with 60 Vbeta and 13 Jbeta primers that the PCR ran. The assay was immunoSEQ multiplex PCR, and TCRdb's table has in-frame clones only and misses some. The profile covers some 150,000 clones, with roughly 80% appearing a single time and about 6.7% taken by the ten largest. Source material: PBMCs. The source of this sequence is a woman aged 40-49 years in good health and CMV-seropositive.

In DNA form, the CDR3 reads TGTGCCAGCAGCCGAGGGAGGGACCCCAATCAGCCCCAGCATTTT. Its translation is CASSRGRDPNQPQHF. This chain connects TRBV13 to TRBJ1-5, with a weak D call TRBD1 (5 bases). The CDR3 length is 15 residues. The germline CDR1 and CDR2 sequences are PRHDT and FYEKMQ (reference sequence). Trimming stripped 5 bases from V and 3 bases from J, with 14 bases between.